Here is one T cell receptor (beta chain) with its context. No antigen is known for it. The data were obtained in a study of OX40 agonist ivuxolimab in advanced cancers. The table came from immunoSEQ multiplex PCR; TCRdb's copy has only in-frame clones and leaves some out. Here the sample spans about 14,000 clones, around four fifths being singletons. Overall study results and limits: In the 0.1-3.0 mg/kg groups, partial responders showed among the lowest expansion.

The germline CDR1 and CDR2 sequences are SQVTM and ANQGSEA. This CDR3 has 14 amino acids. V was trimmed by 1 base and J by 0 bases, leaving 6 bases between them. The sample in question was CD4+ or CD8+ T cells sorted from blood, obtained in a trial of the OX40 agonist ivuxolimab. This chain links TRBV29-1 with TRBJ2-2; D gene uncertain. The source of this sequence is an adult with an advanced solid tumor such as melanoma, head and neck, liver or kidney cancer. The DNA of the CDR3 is TGCAGCGTTGAAGGTACTGCGAACACCGGGGAGCTGTTTTTT. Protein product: CSVEGTANTGELFF.